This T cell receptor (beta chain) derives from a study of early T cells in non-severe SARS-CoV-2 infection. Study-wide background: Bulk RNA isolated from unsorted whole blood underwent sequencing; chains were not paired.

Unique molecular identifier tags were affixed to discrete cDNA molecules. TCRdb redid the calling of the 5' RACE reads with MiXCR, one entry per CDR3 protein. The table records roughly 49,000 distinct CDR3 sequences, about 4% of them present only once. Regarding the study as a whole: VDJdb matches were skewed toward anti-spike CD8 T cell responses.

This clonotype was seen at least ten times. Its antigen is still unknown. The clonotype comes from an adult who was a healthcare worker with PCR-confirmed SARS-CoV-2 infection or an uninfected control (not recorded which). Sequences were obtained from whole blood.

CDR3 coding DNA: TGCGCCAGCAGCTTCGGGACATCGAGCTACGAGCAGTACTTC. Translation: CASSFGTSSYEQYF. The chain links TRBV5-1 to TRBJ2-7, with D tentatively TRBD1 (6 bases). V lost 2 bases and J 3 bases, leaving 12 bases between the germline ends. The CDR3 spans 14 residues. Germline lookup yields CDR1 SGHRS and CDR2 YFSETQ.